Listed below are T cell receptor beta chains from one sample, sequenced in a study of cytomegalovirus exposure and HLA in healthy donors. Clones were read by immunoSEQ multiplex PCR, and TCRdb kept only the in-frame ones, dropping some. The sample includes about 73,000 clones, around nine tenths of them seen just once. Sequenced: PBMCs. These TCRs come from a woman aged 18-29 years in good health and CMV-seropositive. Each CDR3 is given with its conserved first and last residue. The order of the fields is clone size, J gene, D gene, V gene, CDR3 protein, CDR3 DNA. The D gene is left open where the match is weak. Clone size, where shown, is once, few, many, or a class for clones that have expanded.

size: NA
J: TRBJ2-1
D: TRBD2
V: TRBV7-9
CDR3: CASSPSVGLAGNQFF
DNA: TGTGCCAGCAGCCCTTCGGTAGGACTAGCGGGGAATCAGTTCTTC

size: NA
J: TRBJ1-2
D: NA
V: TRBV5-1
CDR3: CASSGTGGRYGYTF
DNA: TGCGCCAGCAGCGGTACGGGGGGTCGATATGGCTACACCTTC

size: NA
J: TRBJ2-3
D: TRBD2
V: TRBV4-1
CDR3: CASSPRGADTQYF
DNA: TGCGCCAGCAGTCCCCGGGGGGCAGATACGCAGTATTTT

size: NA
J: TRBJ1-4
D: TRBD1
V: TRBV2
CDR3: CASTPSTGRGEKLFF
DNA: TGTGCCAGCACCCCGTCGACAGGGCGGGGTGAAAAACTGTTTTTT

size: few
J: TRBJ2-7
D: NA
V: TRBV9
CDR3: CASSSEGGFSSYEQYF
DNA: TGTGCCAGCAGCTCCGAGGGGGGGTTTTCCTCCTACGAGCAGTACTTC

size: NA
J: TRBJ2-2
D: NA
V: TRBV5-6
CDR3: CASSLAGGGELFF
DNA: TGTGCCAGCAGCTTGGCCGGCGGCGGGGAGCTGTTTTTT

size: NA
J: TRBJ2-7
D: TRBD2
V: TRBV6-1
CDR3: CASSDGLAGGYEQYF
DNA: TGTGCCAGCAGTGACGGGCTCGCGGGAGGCTACGAGCAGTACTTC

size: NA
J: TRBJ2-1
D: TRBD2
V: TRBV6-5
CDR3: CASSPGTSGYNEQFF
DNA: TGTGCCAGCAGCCCCGGGACTAGCGGTTACAATGAGCAGTTCTTC

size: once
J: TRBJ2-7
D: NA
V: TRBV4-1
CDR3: CASSQEPGDDEQYF
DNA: TGCGCCAGCAGCCAAGAACCAGGGGACGACGAGCAGTACTTC

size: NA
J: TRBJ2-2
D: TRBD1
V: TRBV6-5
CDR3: CASSYSGQLTGELFF
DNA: TGTGCCAGCAGTTACTCGGGACAGCTGACCGGGGAGCTGTTTTTT

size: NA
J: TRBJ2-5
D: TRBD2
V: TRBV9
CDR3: CASSAAASGDQETQYF
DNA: TGTGCCAGCAGCGCGGCGGCTAGCGGGGACCAAGAGACCCAGTACTTC

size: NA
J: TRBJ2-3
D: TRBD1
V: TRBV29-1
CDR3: CSAGRTVGRDRLKDTQYF
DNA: TGCAGCGCCGGACGTACCGTTGGACGGGACAGATTGAAAGATACGCAGTATTTT

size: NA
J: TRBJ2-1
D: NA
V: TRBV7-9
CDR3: CASSLRNNEQFF
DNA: TGTGCCAGCAGCCTCAGAAACAATGAGCAGTTCTTC

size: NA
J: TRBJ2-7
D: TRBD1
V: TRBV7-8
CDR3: CASSLGTGTYEQYF
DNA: TGTGCCAGCAGCTTGGGGACAGGGACGTACGAGCAGTACTTC

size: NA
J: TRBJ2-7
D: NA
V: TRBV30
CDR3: CAWSVRFQGLAEQYF
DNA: TGTGCCTGGAGTGTACGTTTTCAGGGCTTAGCTGAGCAGTACTTC

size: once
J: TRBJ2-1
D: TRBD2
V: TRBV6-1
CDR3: CASRTSGSNEQFF
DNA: TGTGCCAGCAGGACTAGCGGGAGCAATGAGCAGTTCTTC

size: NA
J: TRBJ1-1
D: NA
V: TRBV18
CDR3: CASSPSKQGGTEAFF
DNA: TGTGCCAGCTCACCAAGTAAGCAGGGCGGCACTGAAGCTTTCTTT

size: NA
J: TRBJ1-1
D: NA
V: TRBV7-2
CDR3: CASSLVNPGAFF
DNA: TGTGCCAGCAGCTTAGTTAATCCAGGGGCTTTCTTT